The 5 T cell receptor beta chains given below trace back to one sample, sequenced in a study of lymphopenia after photon versus proton radiotherapy. The table came from immunoSEQ multiplex PCR; TCRdb's copy has only in-frame clones and leaves some out. Of roughly 30,000 clones detected, about 81% appear once; the ten largest clones hold under 35%. The material was peripheral blood, obtained from a patient treated with photon-based radiotherapy. These receptors came from a middle-aged man with gastric cancer.

The rearrangement uses TRBV27 and TRBJ1-2; D might be TRBD1 (5 bases). CDR1 is MNHEY, CDR2 SMNVEV, per germline (reference sequence). Trimming took 0 bases from V and 4 from J, leaving 9 bases between them. This CDR3 is 14 amino acids long. The CDR3 nucleotides read TGTGCCAGCAGTTTATCAGGGACGCTCTATGGCTACACCTTC. This codes for CASSLSGTLYGYTF.

The chain uses TRBV7-9 and TRBJ1-6; D is ambiguous. V was shortened by 6 bases and J by 3 bases, with 15 bases between the two germline ends. CDR3 length equals 16 residues. Germline V gives CDR1 SEHNR, CDR2 FQNEAQ (reference sequence). The CDR3 DNA reads as TGTGCCAGCAGTTCCTTTTCGGCCTTCTATAATTCACCCCTCCACTTT. It yields the protein CASSSFSAFYNSPLHF. Together with reference TRBV7-9 and TRBJ1-6, the CDR3 gives the full variable domain: DTGVSQNPRHKITKRGQNVTFRCDPISEHNRLYWYRQTLGQGPEFLTYFQNEAQLEKSRLLSDRFSAERPKGSFSTLEIQRTEQGDSAMYLCASSSFSAFYNSPLHFGNGTRLTVT.

This chain uses TRBV4-3 with TRBJ2-1, with 11 nucleotides matching TRBD2. V lost 1 base and J lost 3; bases outside the gene matches: 5. This CDR3 spans 17 amino acids. The germline gives CDR1 LGHNA, CDR2 YSLEER. In DNA form, the CDR3 reads TGCGCCAGCAGCCAAGGGGGAACTAGCGGGGGCTACAATGAGCAGTTCTTC. Translated: CASSQGGTSGGYNEQFF.

The chain links TRBV11-2 to TRBJ1-1; TRBD1 is a possible D gene (5 bases). Germline V gene lookup returns CDR1 SGHAT and CDR2 FQNNGV. V lost 4 bases and J lost 4, with 13 bases in between. CDR3 length: 14 residues. CDR3 nucleotide sequence: TGTGCCAGCAGCTCCACTACGACAGTCACTGAAGCTTTCTTT. Translated, it gives CASSSTTTVTEAFF.

The chain has TRBV4-3 and TRBJ2-7; D gene uncertain. Looked up from germline, CDR1 is LGHNA and CDR2 is YSLEER. The CDR3 consists of 13 residues. V lost 0 bases and J 3 bases, leaving 6 bases between the germline ends. This CDR3 is CASSQEEFYEQYF. The CDR3 DNA follows: TGCGCCAGCAGCCAAGAGGAGTTCTACGAGCAGTACTTC.